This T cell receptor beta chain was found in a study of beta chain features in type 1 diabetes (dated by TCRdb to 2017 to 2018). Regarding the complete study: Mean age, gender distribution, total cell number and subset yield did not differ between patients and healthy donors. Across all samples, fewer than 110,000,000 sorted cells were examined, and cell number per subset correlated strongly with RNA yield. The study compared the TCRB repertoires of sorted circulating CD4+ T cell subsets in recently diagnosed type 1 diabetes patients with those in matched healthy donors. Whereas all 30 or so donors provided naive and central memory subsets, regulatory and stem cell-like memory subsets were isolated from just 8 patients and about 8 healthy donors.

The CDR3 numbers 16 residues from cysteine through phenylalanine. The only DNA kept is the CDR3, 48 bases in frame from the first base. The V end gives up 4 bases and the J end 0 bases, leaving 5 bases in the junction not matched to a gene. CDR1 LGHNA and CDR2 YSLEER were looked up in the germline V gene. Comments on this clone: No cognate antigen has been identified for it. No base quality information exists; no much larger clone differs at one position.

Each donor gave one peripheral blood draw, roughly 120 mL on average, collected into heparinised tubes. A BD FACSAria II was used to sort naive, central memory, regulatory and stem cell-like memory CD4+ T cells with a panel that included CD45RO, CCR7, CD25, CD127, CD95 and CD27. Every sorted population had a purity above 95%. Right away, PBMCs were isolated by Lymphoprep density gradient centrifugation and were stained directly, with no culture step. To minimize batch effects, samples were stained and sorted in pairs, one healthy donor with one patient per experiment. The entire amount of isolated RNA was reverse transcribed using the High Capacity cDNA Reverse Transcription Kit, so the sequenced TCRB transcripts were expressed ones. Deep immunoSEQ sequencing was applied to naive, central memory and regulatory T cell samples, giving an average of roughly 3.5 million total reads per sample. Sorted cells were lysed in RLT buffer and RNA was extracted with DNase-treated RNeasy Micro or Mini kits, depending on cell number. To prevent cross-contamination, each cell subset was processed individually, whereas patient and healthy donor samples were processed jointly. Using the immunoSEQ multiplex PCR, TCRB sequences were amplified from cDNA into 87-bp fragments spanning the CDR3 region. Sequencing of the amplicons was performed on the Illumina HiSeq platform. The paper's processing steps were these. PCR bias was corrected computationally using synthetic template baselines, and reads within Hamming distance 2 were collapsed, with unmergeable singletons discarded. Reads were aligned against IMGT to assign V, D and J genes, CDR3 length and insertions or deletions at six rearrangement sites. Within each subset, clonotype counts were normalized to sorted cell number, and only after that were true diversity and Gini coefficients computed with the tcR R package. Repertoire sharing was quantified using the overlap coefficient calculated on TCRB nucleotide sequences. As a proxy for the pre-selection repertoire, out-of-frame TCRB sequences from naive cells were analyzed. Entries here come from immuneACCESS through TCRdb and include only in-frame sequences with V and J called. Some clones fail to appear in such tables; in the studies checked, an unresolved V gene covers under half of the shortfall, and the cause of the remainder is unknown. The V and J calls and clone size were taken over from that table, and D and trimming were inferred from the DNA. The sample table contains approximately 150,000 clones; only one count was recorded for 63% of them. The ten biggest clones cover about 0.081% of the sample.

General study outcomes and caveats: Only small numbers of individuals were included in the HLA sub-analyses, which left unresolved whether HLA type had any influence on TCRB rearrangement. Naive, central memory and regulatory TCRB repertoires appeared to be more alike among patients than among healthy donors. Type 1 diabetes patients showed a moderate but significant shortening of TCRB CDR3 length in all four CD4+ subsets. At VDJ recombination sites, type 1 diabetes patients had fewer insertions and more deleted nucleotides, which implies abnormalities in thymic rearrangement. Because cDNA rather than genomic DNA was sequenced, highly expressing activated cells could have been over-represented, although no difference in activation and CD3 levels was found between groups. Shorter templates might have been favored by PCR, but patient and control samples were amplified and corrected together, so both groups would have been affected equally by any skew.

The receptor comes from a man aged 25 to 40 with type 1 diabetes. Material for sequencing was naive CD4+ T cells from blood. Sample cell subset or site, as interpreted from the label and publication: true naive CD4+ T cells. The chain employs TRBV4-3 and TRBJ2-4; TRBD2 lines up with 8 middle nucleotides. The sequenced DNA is TGCGCCAGCAGCCCTGTCGCGGGGGGAGCCAAAAACATTCAGTACTTC. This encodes CASSPVAGGAKNIQYF.